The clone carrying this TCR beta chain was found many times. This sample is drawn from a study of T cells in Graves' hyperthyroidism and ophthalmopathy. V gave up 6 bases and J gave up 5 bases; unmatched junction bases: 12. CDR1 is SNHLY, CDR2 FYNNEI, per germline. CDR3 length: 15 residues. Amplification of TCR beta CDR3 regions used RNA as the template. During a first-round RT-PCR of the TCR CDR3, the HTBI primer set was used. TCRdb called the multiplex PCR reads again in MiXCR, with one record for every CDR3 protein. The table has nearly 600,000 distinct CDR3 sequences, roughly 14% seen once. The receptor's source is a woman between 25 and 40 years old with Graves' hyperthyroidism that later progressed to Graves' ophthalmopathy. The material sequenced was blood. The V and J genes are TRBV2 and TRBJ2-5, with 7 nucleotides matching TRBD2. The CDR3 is CASRREGTVAETQYF. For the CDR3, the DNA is TGTGCCAGCAGGAGGGAGGGGACGGTGGCGGAGACCCAGTACTTC.